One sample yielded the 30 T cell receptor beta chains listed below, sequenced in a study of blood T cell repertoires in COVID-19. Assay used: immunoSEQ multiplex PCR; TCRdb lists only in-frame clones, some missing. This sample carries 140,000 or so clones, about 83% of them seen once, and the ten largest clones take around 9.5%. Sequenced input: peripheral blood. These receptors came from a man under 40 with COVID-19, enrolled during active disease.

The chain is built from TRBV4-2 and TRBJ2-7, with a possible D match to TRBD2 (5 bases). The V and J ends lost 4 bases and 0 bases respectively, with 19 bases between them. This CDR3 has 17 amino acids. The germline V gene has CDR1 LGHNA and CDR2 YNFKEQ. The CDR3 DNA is TGTGCCAGCAGCCCCCCTTGGGGTAGCGCTAGCTCCTACGAGCAGTACTTC. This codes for CASSPPWGSASSYEQYF.

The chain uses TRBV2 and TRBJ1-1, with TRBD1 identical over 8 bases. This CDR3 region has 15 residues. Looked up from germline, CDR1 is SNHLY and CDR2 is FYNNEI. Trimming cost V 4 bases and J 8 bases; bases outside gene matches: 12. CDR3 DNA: TGTGCCAGCAGTGCCCGGACAGGGCGGTTGCAGGAAGCTTTCTTT. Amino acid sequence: CASSARTGRLQEAFF. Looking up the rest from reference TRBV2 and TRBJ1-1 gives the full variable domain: EPEVTQTPSHQVTQMGQEVILRCVPISNHLYFYWYRQILGQKVEFLVSFYNNEISEKSEIFDDQFSVERPDGSNFTLKIRSTKLEDSAMYFCASSARTGRLQEAFFGQGTRLTVV.

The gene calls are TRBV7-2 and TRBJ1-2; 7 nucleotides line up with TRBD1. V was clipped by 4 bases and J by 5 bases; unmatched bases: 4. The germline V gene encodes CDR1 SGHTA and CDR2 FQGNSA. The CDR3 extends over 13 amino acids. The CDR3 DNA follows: TGTGCCAGCAGCTCGCTGACAGGGTATGGCTACACCTTC. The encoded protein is CASSSLTGYGYTF.

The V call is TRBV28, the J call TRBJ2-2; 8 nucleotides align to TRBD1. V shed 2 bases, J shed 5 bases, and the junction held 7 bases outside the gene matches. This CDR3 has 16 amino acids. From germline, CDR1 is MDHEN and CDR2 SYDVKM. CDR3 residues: CASSLIRTGRTGELFF. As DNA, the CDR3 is TGTGCCAGCAGTTTAATTAGGACAGGGCGGACCGGGGAGCTGTTTTTT. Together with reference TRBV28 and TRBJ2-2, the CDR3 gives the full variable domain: DVKVTQSSRYLVKRTGEKVFLECVQDMDHENMFWYRQDPGLGLRLIYFSYDVKMKEKGDIPEGYSVSREKKERFSLILESASTNQTSMYLCASSLIRTGRTGELFFGEGSRLTVL.

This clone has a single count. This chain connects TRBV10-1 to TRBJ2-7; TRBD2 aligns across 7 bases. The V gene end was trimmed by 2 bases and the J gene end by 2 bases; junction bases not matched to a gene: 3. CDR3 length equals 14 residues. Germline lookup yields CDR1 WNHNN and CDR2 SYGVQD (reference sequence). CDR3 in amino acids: CASSESLAAYEQYF. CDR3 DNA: TGCGCCAGCAGTGAGAGTCTAGCGGCCTACGAGCAGTACTTC.

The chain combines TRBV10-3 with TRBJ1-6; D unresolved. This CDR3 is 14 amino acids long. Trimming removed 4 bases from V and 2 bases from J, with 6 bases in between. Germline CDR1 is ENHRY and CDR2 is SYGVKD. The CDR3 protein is CAISATTYNSPLHF. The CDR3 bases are TGTGCCATCAGTGCGACAACCTATAATTCACCCCTCCACTTT.

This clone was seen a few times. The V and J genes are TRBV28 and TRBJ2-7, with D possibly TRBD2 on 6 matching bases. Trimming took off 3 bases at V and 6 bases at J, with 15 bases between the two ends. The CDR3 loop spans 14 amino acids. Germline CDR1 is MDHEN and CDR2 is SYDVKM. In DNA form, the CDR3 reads TGTGCCAGCAGTTTCGGGACTTTACCCACCGAGCAGTACTTC. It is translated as CASSFGTLPTEQYF.

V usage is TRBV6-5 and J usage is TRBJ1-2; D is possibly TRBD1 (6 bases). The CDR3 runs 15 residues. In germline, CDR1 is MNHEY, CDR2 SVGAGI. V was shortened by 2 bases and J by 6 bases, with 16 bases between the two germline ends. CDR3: CASSYDLGGLNGYTF. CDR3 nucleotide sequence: TGTGCCAGCAGTTACGATCTCGGGGGGCTAAATGGCTACACCTTC.

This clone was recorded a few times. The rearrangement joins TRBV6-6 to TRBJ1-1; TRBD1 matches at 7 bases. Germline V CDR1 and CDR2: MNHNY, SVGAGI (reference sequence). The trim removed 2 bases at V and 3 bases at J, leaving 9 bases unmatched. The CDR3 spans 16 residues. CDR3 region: CASSYPGTVEDTEAFF. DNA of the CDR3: TGTGCCAGCAGTTACCCCGGGACAGTTGAGGACACTGAAGCTTTCTTT.

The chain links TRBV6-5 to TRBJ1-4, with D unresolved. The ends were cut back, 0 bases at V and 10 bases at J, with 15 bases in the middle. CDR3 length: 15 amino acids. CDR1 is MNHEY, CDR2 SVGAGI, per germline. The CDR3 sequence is CASSYSATNAGKLFF. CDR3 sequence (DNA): TGTGCCAGCAGTTACTCGGCAACTAACGCCGGAAAACTGTTTTTT.

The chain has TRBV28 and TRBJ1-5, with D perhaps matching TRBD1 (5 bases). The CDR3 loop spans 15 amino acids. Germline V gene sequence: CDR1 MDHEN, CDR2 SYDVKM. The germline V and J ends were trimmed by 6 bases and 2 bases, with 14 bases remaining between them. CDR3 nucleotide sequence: TGTGCCAGCAGGCGGCAGGGTGGGGGCAATCAGCCCCAGCATTTT. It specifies CASRRQGGGNQPQHF.

CDR3 in DNA: TGTGCCAGCAGCCGAGGTAGCGGGAATACCTACGAGCAGTACTTC. Translating gives CASSRGSGNTYEQYF. The chain joins TRBV11-2 to TRBJ2-7; 8 bases line up with TRBD2. Germline loops: CDR1 SGHAT, CDR2 FQNNGV. CDR3 length equals 15 residues. V was pared by 5 bases and J by 2 bases, with 8 bases of the junction left unmatched.

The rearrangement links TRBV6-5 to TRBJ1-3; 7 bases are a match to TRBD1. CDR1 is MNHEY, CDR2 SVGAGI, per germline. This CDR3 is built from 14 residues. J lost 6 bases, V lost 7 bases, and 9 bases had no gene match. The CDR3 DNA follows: TGTGCCAGCACCGAAATGGAGGGGGCAAACACCATATATTTT. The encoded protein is CASTEMEGANTIYF.

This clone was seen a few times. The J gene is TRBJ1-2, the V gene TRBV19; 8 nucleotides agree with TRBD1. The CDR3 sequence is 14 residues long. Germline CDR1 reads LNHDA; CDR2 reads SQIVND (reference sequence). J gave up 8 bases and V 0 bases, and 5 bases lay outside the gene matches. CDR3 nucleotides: TGTGCCAGTAGTATAGAAGTCAGGGGGCGAGGCTACACCTTC. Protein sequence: CASSIEVRGRGYTF.

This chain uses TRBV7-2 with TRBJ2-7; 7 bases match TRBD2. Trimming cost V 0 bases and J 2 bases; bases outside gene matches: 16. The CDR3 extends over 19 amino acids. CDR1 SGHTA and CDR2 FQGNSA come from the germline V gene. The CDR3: CASSLASGTILSRAYEQYF. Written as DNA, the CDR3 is TGTGCCAGCAGCTTAGCATCCGGGACTATCCTCTCTAGGGCCTACGAGCAGTACTTC. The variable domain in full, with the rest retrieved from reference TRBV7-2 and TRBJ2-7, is GAGVSQSPSNKVTEKGKDVELRCDPISGHTALYWYRQSLGQGLEFLIYFQGNSAPDKSGLPSDRFSAERTGGSVSTLTIQRTQQEDSAVYLCASSLASGTILSRAYEQYFGPGTRLTVT.

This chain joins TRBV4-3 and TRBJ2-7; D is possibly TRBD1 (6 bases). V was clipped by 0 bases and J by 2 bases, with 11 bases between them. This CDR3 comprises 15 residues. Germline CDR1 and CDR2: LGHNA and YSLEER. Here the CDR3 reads CASSQEQGRTYEQYF. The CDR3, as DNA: TGCGCCAGCAGCCAAGAACAGGGTAGGACCTACGAGCAGTACTTC.

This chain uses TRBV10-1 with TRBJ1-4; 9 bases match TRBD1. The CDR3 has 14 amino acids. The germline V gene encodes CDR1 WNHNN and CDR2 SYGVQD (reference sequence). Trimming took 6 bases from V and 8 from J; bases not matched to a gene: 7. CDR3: CASSSGTGPEKLFF. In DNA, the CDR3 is TGCGCCAGCAGCTCCGGGACAGGGCCCGAAAAACTGTTTTTT.

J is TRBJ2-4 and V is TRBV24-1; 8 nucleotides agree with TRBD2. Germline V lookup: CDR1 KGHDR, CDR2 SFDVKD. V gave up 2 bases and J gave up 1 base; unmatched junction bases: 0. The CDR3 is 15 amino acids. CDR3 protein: CATSDSGGAKNIQYF. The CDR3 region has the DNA TGTGCCACCAGTGATTCGGGGGGGGCCAAAAACATTCAGTACTTC.

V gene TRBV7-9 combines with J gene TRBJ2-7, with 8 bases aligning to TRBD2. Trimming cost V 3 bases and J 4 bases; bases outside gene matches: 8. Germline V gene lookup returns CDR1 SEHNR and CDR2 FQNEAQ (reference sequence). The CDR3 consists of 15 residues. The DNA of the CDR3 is TGTGCCAGCAGCTTCCCAGCGGGAGTCTCGTACGAGCAGTACTTC. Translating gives CASSFPAGVSYEQYF. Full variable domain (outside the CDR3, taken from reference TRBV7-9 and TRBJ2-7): DTGVSQNPRHKITKRGQNVTFRCDPISEHNRLYWYRQTLGQGPEFLTYFQNEAQLEKSRLLSDRFSAERPKGSFSTLEIQRTEQGDSAMYLCASSFPAGVSYEQYFGPGTRLTVT.

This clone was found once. As DNA, the CDR3 is TGTGCCAGCTCACCTACAGGATTTCCGAACACTGAAGCTTTCTTT. Its protein product is CASSPTGFPNTEAFF. The chain couples TRBV18 to TRBJ1-1; the D gene is possibly TRBD1 (5 bases). This CDR3 has 15 residues. The germline V and J ends were trimmed by 3 bases and 1 base, with 12 bases remaining between them. Germline-derived CDR1 and CDR2 are KGHSH and LQKENI.

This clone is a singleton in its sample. The CDR3 here is CASSRKTGQRASTDTQYF. CDR3 DNA: TGTGCCAGCAGCCGAAAGACCGGACAGAGAGCTAGCACAGATACGCAGTATTTT. The V and J genes are TRBV3-1 (or the pseudogene TRBV3-2) and TRBJ2-3; D may be TRBD1 (6 bases). The V gene's germline CDR1 is LGHDT and CDR2 YNNKEL (reference sequence). The CDR3 loop spans 18 amino acids. V lost 4 bases and J 0 bases, leaving 20 bases between the germline ends.

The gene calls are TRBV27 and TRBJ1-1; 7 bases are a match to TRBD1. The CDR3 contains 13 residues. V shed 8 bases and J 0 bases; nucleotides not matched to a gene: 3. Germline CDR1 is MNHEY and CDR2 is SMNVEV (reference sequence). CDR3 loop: CASFRGVNTEAFF. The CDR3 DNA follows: TGTGCCAGCTTCAGGGGGGTGAACACTGAAGCTTTCTTT.

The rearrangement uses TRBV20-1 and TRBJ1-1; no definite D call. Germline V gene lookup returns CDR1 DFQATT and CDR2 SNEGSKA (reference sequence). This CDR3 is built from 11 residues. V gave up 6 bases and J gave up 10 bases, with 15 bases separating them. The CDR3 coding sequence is TGCAGTGCCCCTTCCAGGCGTGGAGCTTTCTTT. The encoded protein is CSAPSRRGAFF.

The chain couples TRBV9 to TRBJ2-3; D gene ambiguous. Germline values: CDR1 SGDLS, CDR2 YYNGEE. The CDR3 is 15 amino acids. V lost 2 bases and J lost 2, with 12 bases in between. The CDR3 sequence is CASSVMPVVTDTQYF. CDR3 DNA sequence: TGTGCCAGCAGCGTCATGCCCGTAGTCACAGATACGCAGTATTTT.

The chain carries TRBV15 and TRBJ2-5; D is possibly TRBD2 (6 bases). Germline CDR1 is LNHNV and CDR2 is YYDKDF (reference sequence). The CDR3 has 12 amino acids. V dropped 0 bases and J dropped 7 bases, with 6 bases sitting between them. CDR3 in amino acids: CATSRDGGTQYF. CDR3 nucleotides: TGTGCCACCAGCAGAGACGGGGGGACCCAGTACTTC.

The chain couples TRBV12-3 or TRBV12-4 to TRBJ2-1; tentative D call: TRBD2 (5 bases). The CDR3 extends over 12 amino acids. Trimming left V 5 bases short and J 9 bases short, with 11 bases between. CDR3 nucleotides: TGTGCCAGCAGTCGGGGTACAGTTGAGCAGTTCTTC. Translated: CASSRGTVEQFF.

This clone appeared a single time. The CDR3 coding sequence is TGTGCCAGAAGCTTGGTAGCCACTTCCGGGGGCTACACCTTC. Translated: CARSLVATSGGYTF. The chain employs TRBV5-3 and TRBJ1-2, with D unresolved. TRBV5-3 is flagged as an ORF with uncertain function. Trimming left V 0 bases short and J 8 bases short, with 14 bases between. The CDR3 extends over 14 amino acids.

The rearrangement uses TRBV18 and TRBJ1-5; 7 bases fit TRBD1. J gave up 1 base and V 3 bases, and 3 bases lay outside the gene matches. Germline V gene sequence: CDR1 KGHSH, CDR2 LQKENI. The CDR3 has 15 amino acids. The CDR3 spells CASSPDRASNQPQHF. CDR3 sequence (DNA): TGTGCCAGCTCACCTGACAGGGCGAGCAATCAGCCCCAGCATTTT. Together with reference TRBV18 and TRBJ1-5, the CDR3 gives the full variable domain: NAGVMQNPRHLVRRRGQEARLRCSPMKGHSHVYWYRQLPEEGLKFMVYLQKENIIDESGMPKERFSAEFPKEGPSILRIQQVVRGDSAAYFCASSPDRASNQPQHFGDGTRLSIL.

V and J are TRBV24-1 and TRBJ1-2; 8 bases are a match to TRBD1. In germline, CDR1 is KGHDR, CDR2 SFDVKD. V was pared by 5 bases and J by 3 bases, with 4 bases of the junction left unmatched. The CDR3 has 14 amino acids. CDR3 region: CATSATTGDYGYTF. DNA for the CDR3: TGTGCCACCAGTGCCACGACAGGGGACTATGGCTACACCTTC.

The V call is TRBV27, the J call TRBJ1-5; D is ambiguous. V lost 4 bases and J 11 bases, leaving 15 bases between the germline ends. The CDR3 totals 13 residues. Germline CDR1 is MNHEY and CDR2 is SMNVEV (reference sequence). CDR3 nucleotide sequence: TGTGCCAGCAGTTACAGAACGGCCCAGGCCCAGCATTTT. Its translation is CASSYRTAQAQHF.